Below are 2 T cell receptor beta chains sequenced from a single sample in a study of radiation and T cells in renal cell carcinoma. Treatment of the sample: 15 Gy SBRT to primary tumor, nephrectomy 4 weeks later. Assay used: immunoSEQ multiplex PCR; TCRdb lists only in-frame clones, some missing. The data hold under 20,000 clones, with over 60% observed a single time. The source was tumor tissue, collected from a patient whose treatment included radiotherapy and nephrectomy. The receptors here all came from a woman in her sixties or seventies with renal cell carcinoma.

The rearrangement joins TRBV27 to TRBJ2-1; D might be TRBD2 (5 bases). The V end lost 1 base, the J end lost 9 bases, and 19 bases lay between the germline ends. The CDR3 is 16 amino acids. CDR1 is MNHEY and CDR2 is SMNVEV in the germline V gene (reference sequence). As DNA, the CDR3 is TGTGCCAGCAGTTTATTAGGCAGTTTTAGCGTGGGTGAGCAGTTCTTC. This codes for CASSLLGSFSVGEQFF.

The table lists this clone with a few counts. The chain has TRBV12-5 and TRBJ1-4, with a weak D call TRBD1 (6 bases). V gave up 1 base and J gave up 6 bases, with 9 bases separating them. Germline V gene lookup returns CDR1 LGHNT and CDR2 FRNRAP. The CDR3 has 14 amino acids. The DNA for the CDR3 is TGTGCTAGTGGTTTGGGGCAGGGGCATGAAAAACTGTTTTTT. It specifies CASGLGQGHEKLFF.